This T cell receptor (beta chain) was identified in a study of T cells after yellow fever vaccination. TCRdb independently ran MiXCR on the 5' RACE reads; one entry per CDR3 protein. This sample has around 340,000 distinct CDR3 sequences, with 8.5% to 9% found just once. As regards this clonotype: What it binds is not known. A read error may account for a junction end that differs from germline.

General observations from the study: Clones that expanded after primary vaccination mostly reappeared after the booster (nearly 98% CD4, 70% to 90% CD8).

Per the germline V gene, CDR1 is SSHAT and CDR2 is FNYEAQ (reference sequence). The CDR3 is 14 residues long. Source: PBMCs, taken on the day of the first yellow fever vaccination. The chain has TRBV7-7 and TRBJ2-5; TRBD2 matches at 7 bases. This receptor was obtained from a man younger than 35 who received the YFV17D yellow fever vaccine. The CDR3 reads CASSLRSSGETQYF. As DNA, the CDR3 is TGTGCTAGCAGCTTAAGGTCTAGCGGAGAGACCCAGTACTTC.